The rows below give T cell receptor beta chains drawn from one sample of a study of cytomegalovirus exposure and HLA in healthy donors. Method: immunoSEQ multiplex PCR; TCRdb's copy keeps in-frame clones and lacks some. The sample consists of around 200,000 clones, about 89% of them appearing once. The specimen was PBMCs. The receptors stem from a woman aged 18-30 years in good health and CMV-seronegative. The CDR3 runs from the conserved cysteine through the conserved F or W. A D gene is named only where the DNA matches it firmly. Only part of the rows carry a size: once, few, many, or a class if the clone is expanded.

J: TRBJ1-2
V: TRBV7-2
D: TRBD1
size: -
CDR3: CASSHAGTGGLFSGYTF
DNA: TGTGCCAGCAGCCATGCCGGGACAGGGGGCCTCTTCTCTGGCTACACCTTC

J: TRBJ2-7
V: TRBV11-1
D: TRBD2
size: -
CDR3: CASSPAGAGGSYEQYF
DNA: TGTGCCAGCAGCCCAGCGGGAGCGGGAGGGTCCTACGAGCAGTACTTC

J: TRBJ1-2
V: TRBV7-9
D: -
size: -
CDR3: CASSFTTAGDYGYTF
DNA: TGTGCCAGCAGCTTCACGACGGCAGGGGACTATGGCTACACCTTC

J: TRBJ2-5
V: TRBV6-5
D: TRBD2
size: -
CDR3: CASSYNSGGETQYF
DNA: TGTGCCAGCAGTTACAATTCGGGAGGAGAGACCCAGTACTTC

J: TRBJ2-1
V: TRBV6-5
D: TRBD2
size: -
CDR3: CASSTAGVVYNEQFF
DNA: TGTGCCAGCAGTACAGCGGGAGTGGTCTACAATGAGCAGTTCTTC

J: TRBJ1-3
V: TRBV12-5
D: -
size: -
CDR3: CASGWSSGNTIYF
DNA: TGTGCTAGTGGTTGGAGCTCTGGAAACACCATATATTTT

J: TRBJ2-7
V: TRBV5-5
D: TRBD2
size: -
CDR3: CASSLSSGRAYEQYF
DNA: TGTGCCAGCAGCTTGTCTAGCGGGAGGGCCTACGAGCAGTACTTC

J: TRBJ1-4
V: TRBV4-3
D: TRBD1
size: -
CDR3: CASSQDRGQGNEKLFF
DNA: TGCGCCAGCAGCCAAGACAGGGGGCAGGGTAATGAAAAACTGTTTTTT

J: TRBJ2-2
V: TRBV5-1
D: TRBD2
size: -
CDR3: CASSDRTSGVTGELFF
DNA: TGCGCCAGCAGCGACCGGACTAGCGGGGTCACCGGGGAGCTGTTTTTT

J: TRBJ1-1
V: TRBV11-2
D: TRBD1
size: once
CDR3: CASSATIGQGAAEAFF
DNA: TGTGCCAGCAGCGCCACAATCGGACAGGGGGCGGCTGAAGCTTTCTTT

J: TRBJ2-6
V: TRBV4-1
D: TRBD2
size: -
CDR3: CASSQDPLAVSSGANVLTF
DNA: TGCGCCAGCAGCCAAGATCCCCTAGCGGTGAGCTCTGGGGCCAACGTCCTGACTTTC

J: TRBJ2-2
V: TRBV7-3
D: TRBD1
size: -
CDR3: CASRQAGQGAGELFF
DNA: TGTGCCAGCAGGCAGGCGGGACAGGGAGCTGGGGAGCTGTTTTTT

J: TRBJ2-2
V: TRBV5-4
D: -
size: -
CDR3: CASSLATYTGELFF
DNA: TGTGCCAGCAGCTTAGCGACTTACACCGGGGAGCTGTTTTTT

J: TRBJ2-1
V: TRBV27
D: -
size: -
CDR3: CASSHRASYNEQFF
DNA: TGTGCCAGCAGTCACAGAGCCTCCTACAATGAGCAGTTCTTC

J: TRBJ2-2
V: TRBV9
D: TRBD2
size: -
CDR3: CASSVTSGTGYTGELFF
DNA: TGTGCCAGCAGCGTAACTAGCGGGACCGGTTACACCGGGGAGCTGTTTTTT

J: TRBJ1-2
V: TRBV11-2
D: TRBD1
size: -
CDR3: CASRPLTGGADSNYGYTF
DNA: TGTGCCAGCAGACCCTTAACAGGGGGCGCCGATTCTAACTATGGCTACACCTTC

J: TRBJ2-3
V: TRBV7-9
D: -
size: -
CDR3: CASSLGGTYTDTQYF
DNA: TGTGCCAGCAGCTTAGGAGGCACTTACACAGATACGCAGTATTTT

J: TRBJ2-7
V: TRBV27
D: TRBD2
size: -
CDR3: CASSLTSGLTYEQYF
DNA: TGTGCCAGCAGCCTCACTAGCGGGCTAACCTACGAGCAGTACTTC

J: TRBJ1-1
V: TRBV21-1
D: -
size: -
CDR3: CASSARDRYYTEAFF
DNA: TGTGCCAGCAGCGCCCGGGACAGGTACTACACTGAAGCTTTCTTT

J: TRBJ1-1
V: TRBV7-8
D: TRBD1
size: -
CDR3: CASSPQDREAEAFF
DNA: TGTGCCAGCAGCCCCCAGGACAGGGAAGCTGAAGCTTTCTTT

J: TRBJ1-2
V: TRBV27
D: -
size: -
CDR3: CASMTIDRLNYGYTF
DNA: TGTGCCAGCATGACCATAGACAGGCTTAACTATGGCTACACCTTC

J: TRBJ1-5
V: TRBV19
D: TRBD1
size: -
CDR3: CASSPGTGERRPQHF
DNA: TGTGCCAGTAGTCCTGGGACAGGGGAAAGACGGCCCCAGCATTTT

J: TRBJ1-1
V: TRBV27
D: -
size: -
CDR3: CASSSAEAFF
DNA: TGTGCCAGCAGTTCGGCTGAAGCTTTCTTT

J: TRBJ2-3
V: TRBV19
D: -
size: -
CDR3: CASSISGAASTDTQYF
DNA: TGTGCCAGTAGTATATCTGGAGCGGCTAGCACAGATACGCAGTATTTT

J: TRBJ1-5
V: TRBV5-4
D: -
size: once
CDR3: CASSLNPGSNQPQHF
DNA: TGTGCCAGCAGCTTGAACCCAGGTAGCAATCAGCCCCAGCATTTT

J: TRBJ1-1
V: TRBV27
D: -
size: -
CDR3: CASRVGMVSGTEAFF
DNA: TGTGCCAGCAGGGTGGGGATGGTGAGCGGGACTGAAGCTTTCTTT

J: TRBJ1-4
V: TRBV6-6
D: -
size: -
CDR3: CASRSRATNEKLFF
DNA: TGTGCCAGCAGGTCGAGGGCCACTAATGAAAAACTGTTTTTT

J: TRBJ1-2
V: TRBV5-5
D: TRBD1
size: -
CDR3: CASSLGQGAGGYTF
DNA: TGTGCCAGCAGCTTGGGACAGGGGGCAGGTGGCTACACCTTC

J: TRBJ2-7
V: TRBV7-3
D: -
size: -
CDR3: CASSLNVGGAYEQYF
DNA: TGTGCCAGCAGCTTAAATGTCGGGGGAGCCTACGAGCAGTACTTC

J: TRBJ1-2
V: TRBV7-8
D: TRBD1
size: -
CDR3: CASSGQAVYYGYTF
DNA: TGTGCCAGCAGTGGACAGGCGGTTTACTATGGCTACACCTTC

J: TRBJ2-7
V: TRBV19
D: TRBD1
size: -
CDR3: CASSSHPLRQGGPYEQYF
DNA: TGTGCCAGTAGTTCCCATCCCCTTCGACAGGGGGGACCCTACGAGCAGTACTTC

J: TRBJ2-3
V: TRBV4-3
D: -
size: -
CDR3: CASSQDSGSADTQYF
DNA: TGCGCCAGCAGCCAAGACTCGGGGAGTGCAGATACGCAGTATTTT

J: TRBJ2-7
V: TRBV11-2
D: -
size: -
CDR3: CASSSQSYEQYF
DNA: TGTGCCAGCAGCTCACAGTCCTACGAGCAGTACTTC

J: TRBJ2-7
V: TRBV25-1
D: TRBD1
size: -
CDR3: CASRRDRGPYEQYF
DNA: TGTGCCTCAAGACGGGACAGGGGTCCCTACGAGCAGTACTTC

J: TRBJ2-1
V: TRBV5-4
D: TRBD1
size: -
CDR3: CASSSSQGAYNEQFF
DNA: TGTGCCAGCAGCTCCTCGCAGGGGGCATACAATGAGCAGTTCTTC

J: TRBJ2-7
V: TRBV4-3
D: TRBD2
size: -
CDR3: CASSPGLASYEQYF
DNA: TGCGCCAGCAGCCCGGGACTAGCGTCCTACGAGCAGTACTTC

J: TRBJ1-3
V: TRBV21-1
D: -
size: -
CDR3: CASSKEDSSGNTIYF
DNA: TGTGCCAGCAGCAAAGAGGACAGCTCTGGAAACACCATATATTTT

J: TRBJ1-2
V: TRBV6-4
D: TRBD1
size: -
CDR3: CASSFGQGASGYTF
DNA: TGTGCCAGCAGTTTCGGACAGGGGGCCAGTGGCTACACCTTC

J: TRBJ2-2
V: TRBV6-5
D: -
size: -
CDR3: CAGSYIRLNSGELFF
DNA: TGTGCCGGCAGTTACATCAGACTGAATTCCGGGGAGCTGTTTTTT

J: TRBJ2-1
V: TRBV11-2
D: TRBD2
size: -
CDR3: CASSYGLAGNEQFF
DNA: TGTGCCAGCAGCTACGGGCTAGCGGGAAACGAGCAGTTCTTC

J: TRBJ2-4
V: TRBV2
D: TRBD1
size: -
CDR3: CASRDRGRNIQYF
DNA: TGTGCCAGCAGAGACAGGGGTCGGAACATTCAGTACTTC

J: TRBJ2-1
V: TRBV5-4
D: -
size: -
CDR3: CASSLGGSGSVRGQFF
DNA: TGTGCCAGCAGCTTGGGAGGGAGCGGATCCGTCCGAGGGCAGTTCTTC

J: TRBJ2-7
V: TRBV7-8
D: TRBD1
size: -
CDR3: CASSRRQGGNEQYF
DNA: TGTGCCAGCAGCCGCCGACAGGGGGGGAACGAGCAGTACTTC

J: TRBJ1-5
V: TRBV5-8
D: -
size: -
CDR3: CASTRYSNQPQHF
DNA: TGTGCCAGCACCAGGTATAGCAATCAGCCCCAGCATTTT

J: TRBJ1-3
V: TRBV7-9
D: -
size: -
CDR3: CSSSGRDSGNTIYF
DNA: TGTTCCAGCAGCGGCCGGGACTCTGGAAACACCATATATTTT

J: TRBJ1-1
V: TRBV19
D: TRBD1
size: -
CDR3: CASSSGTVNTEAFF
DNA: TGTGCCAGTAGTTCCGGGACAGTGAACACTGAAGCTTTCTTT

J: TRBJ2-7
V: TRBV13
D: -
size: -
CDR3: CASSWGRGFTYEQYF
DNA: TGTGCCAGCAGCTGGGGAAGGGGATTCACCTACGAGCAGTACTTC

J: TRBJ2-3
V: TRBV2
D: -
size: -
CDR3: CASSDAGVGTQYF
DNA: TGTGCCAGCAGTGACGCGGGTGTGGGTACGCAGTATTTT

J: TRBJ2-1
V: TRBV6-5
D: TRBD2
size: -
CDR3: CASSYLAGGGGEQFF
DNA: TGTGCCAGCAGTTACTTGGCGGGAGGGGGTGGTGAGCAGTTCTTC

J: TRBJ1-2
V: TRBV7-6
D: -
size: -
CDR3: CASSLARRGRGDYGYTF
DNA: TGTGCCAGCAGCTTAGCTAGGAGGGGCCGGGGGGACTATGGCTACACCTTC

J: TRBJ2-7
V: TRBV4-2
D: -
size: -
CDR3: CASSQEPAAVGSEQYF
DNA: TGTGCCAGCAGCCAAGAACCTGCGGCAGTAGGTTCCGAGCAGTACTTC

J: TRBJ2-7
V: TRBV2
D: -
size: -
CDR3: CASIPSPQGFPYEQYF
DNA: TGTGCCAGCATTCCCTCCCCACAGGGTTTTCCCTACGAGCAGTACTTC

J: TRBJ2-2
V: TRBV2
D: -
size: -
CDR3: CASAAENTGELFF
DNA: TGTGCCAGCGCGGCAGAGAACACCGGGGAGCTGTTTTTT

J: TRBJ2-2
V: TRBV5-8
D: -
size: few
CDR3: CASSLGESLTGELFF
DNA: TGTGCCAGCAGCCTAGGGGAATCCCTCACCGGGGAGCTGTTTTTT

J: TRBJ1-6
V: TRBV6-5
D: -
size: -
CDR3: CASRDSRGVASPLHF
DNA: TGTGCCAGCCGAGATTCCCGAGGAGTCGCCTCACCCCTCCACTTT